This T cell receptor beta chain was identified during a study of blood T cell repertoires in COVID-19. About the research overall: Sources were T cells, B-cell-depleted T cells, or PBMCs; the material itself was cDNA or gDNA.

Using immunoSEQ multiplex PCR, the repertoire was profiled, and TCRdb retains in-frame clones only, with some absent. The profile shows 130,000 or so clones, 84% of them singletons. V gave up 4 bases and J gave up 0 bases; unmatched junction bases: 7. Germline values: CDR1 MGHRA, CDR2 YSYEKL. CDR3 length equals 16 residues. Seattle enrolled patients during active infection and tracked them longitudinally. The source is a young man with COVID-19, enrolled during active disease. Sequencing was carried out using peripheral blood. The J gene is TRBJ2-5, the V gene TRBV4-1; TRBD2 matches at 8 bases. The CDR3 spells CASSLSGTRNQETQYF. In DNA, the CDR3 is TGCGCCAGCAGCCTCTCCGGGACTAGGAACCAAGAGACCCAGTACTTC.